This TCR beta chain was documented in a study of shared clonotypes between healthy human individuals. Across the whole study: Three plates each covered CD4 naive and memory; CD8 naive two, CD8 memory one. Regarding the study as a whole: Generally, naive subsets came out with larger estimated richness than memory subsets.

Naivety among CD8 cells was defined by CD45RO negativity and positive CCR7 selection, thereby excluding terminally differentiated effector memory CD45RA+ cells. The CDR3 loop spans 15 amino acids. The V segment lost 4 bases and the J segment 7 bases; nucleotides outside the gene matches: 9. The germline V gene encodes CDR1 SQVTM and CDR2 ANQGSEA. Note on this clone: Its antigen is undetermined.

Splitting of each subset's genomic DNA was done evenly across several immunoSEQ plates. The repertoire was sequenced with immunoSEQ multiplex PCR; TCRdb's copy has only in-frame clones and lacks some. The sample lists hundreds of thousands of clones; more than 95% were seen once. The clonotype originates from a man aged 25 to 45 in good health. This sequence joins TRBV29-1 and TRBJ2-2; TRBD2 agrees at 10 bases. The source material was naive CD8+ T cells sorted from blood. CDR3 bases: TGCAGCGTTGCGCTAGCGGGAGACGAGAACGGGGAGCTGTTTTTT. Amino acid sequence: CSVALAGDENGELFF.